The present entry profiles one T cell receptor (beta chain) with its context. Via MiXCR, TCRdb re-called the 5' RACE reads, giving one row per CDR3 protein. The sample records about 250,000 distinct CDR3 sequences, 32% being singletons. This record comes from a study of CD8 T cells in ankylosing spondylitis. Germline-derived CDR1 and CDR2 are KGHSH and LQKENI. V was clipped by 10 bases and J by 2 bases; unmatched bases: 9. The CDR3 consists of 14 residues. The rearrangement joins TRBV18 to TRBJ2-7; 9 bases are a match to TRBD1. The sequenced material came from blood, either unsorted or a sorted T cell fraction (not recorded which). The receptor comes from a male donor with ankylosing spondylitis or in good health (not recorded which). The CDR3 is CATATGQGAYEQYF. In nucleotides, the CDR3 is TGTGCCACCGCCACGGGACAGGGCGCCTACGAGCAGTACTTC.